The next 4 T cell receptor beta chains were all read from a single sample in a study of blood T cell repertoires in COVID-19. Sequencing was performed with immunoSEQ multiplex PCR; in TCRdb, only in-frame clones are kept and a portion is missing. This sample yields roughly 330,000 clones, of which approximately 87% are seen a single time; approximately 4% belongs to the top ten. Source material: peripheral blood. The receptors originated from a woman aged 45-59 years with active or convalescent COVID-19.

This clone turned up a few times. The chain is built from TRBV2 and TRBJ1-5, with D perhaps TRBD1 (5 bases). Germline-derived CDR1 and CDR2 are SNHLY and FYNNEI. Trimming shortened V by 7 bases and J by 2 bases, and 15 bases separated the two germline ends. CDR3 length equals 15 residues. The CDR3 region has the DNA TGTGCCAGCACCAGAGACGGGGGAGGCAATCAGCCCCAGCATTTT. As protein: CASTRDGGGNQPQHF. Full variable domain (remainder filled in from reference TRBV2 and TRBJ1-5): EPEVTQTPSHQVTQMGQEVILRCVPISNHLYFYWYRQILGQKVEFLVSFYNNEISEKSEIFDDQFSVERPDGSNFTLKIRSTKLEDSAMYFCASTRDGGGNQPQHFGDGTRLSIL.

The chain combines TRBV19 with TRBJ2-5; D not certain. CDR1 and CDR2 from the germline V gene are LNHDA and SQIVND (reference sequence). The V gene lost 3 bases and the J gene lost 2 bases, with 7 bases spanning the gap. The CDR3 has 13 amino acids. The CDR3 DNA follows: TGTGCCAGTAGTATCGAGTATCAAGAGACCCAGTACTTC. It yields the protein CASSIEYQETQYF.

This chain joins TRBV30 and TRBJ2-3, with 10 bases fitting TRBD2. The CDR3 has 16 amino acids. Germline lookup yields CDR1 GTSNPN and CDR2 SVGIG (reference sequence). Trimming took 2 bases from V and 4 from J; bases not matched to a gene: 9. In DNA form, the CDR3 reads TGTGCCTGGAGTCTAGCGGGGGAGGGTCTATCAGATACGCAGTATTTT. Residues: CAWSLAGEGLSDTQYF.

This clone was observed a single time. The chain recombines TRBV18 with TRBJ1-1, with a weak D call TRBD1 (5 bases). The CDR3 consists of 16 residues. V lost 3 bases and J lost 0, with 14 bases in between. Germline lookup yields CDR1 KGHSH and CDR2 LQKENI. CDR3 in DNA: TGTGCCAGCTCACCCCGCGGGGGAGAGATGAACACTGAAGCTTTCTTT. It is translated as CASSPRGGEMNTEAFF.